These T cell receptor beta chains were read from a single sample in a study of shared clonotypes between healthy human individuals. Method: immunoSEQ multiplex PCR; TCRdb's copy keeps in-frame clones and lacks some. The table includes approximately 2,000,000 clones, just under 95% detected once. The source material was naive CD8+ T cells from PBMCs. Every receptor here comes from a man aged 18 to 30 in good health. Some clones in this sample may be carry-over from other donors' samples. Both conserved end residues are part of each CDR3. D genes are given only for firm matches. Clone sizes are given selectively: once, few, many, or a class where the clone is expanded.

cdr3_length,clone_size,d_call,j_call,v_call,cdr3_aa,cdr3_nt
14,-,-,TRBJ2-6,TRBV5-8,CASSLRSGANVLTF,TGTGCCAGCAGCTTGAGGTCTGGGGCCAACGTCCTGACTTTC
14,-,TRBD2,TRBJ2-7,TRBV29-1,CSFDSGGPDYEQYF,TGCAGCTTCGATAGCGGGGGACCAGACTACGAGCAGTACTTC
15,-,-,TRBJ2-7,TRBV27,CASSLGGTATYEQYF,TGTGCCAGCAGTTTAGGCGGGACTGCAACCTACGAGCAGTACTTC
16,once,TRBD2,TRBJ2-1,TRBV11-3,CASSSRNGLATNEQFF,TGTGCCAGCAGCTCCCGAAATGGACTAGCTACAAATGAGCAGTTCTTC
15,-,TRBD2,TRBJ2-3,TRBV5-1,CASSFLAEYTDTQYF,TGCGCCAGCAGCTTCCTAGCGGAGTACACAGATACGCAGTATTTT
12,-,-,TRBJ1-1,TRBV25-1,CASSGGGTEAFF,TGTGCCAGCAGTGGAGGGGGCACTGAAGCTTTCTTT
14,-,-,TRBJ2-7,TRBV11-2,CASSLAGKHYEQYF,TGTGCCAGCAGCTTAGCGGGGAAACACTACGAGCAGTACTTC
13,-,-,TRBJ1-5,TRBV6-5,CASSLSSNQPQHF,TGTGCCAGCAGCCTCTCGAGCAATCAGCCCCAGCATTTT
13,-,-,TRBJ1-1,TRBV7-3,CASSLTGGTEAFF,TGTGCCAGCAGCTTAACGGGCGGCACTGAAGCTTTCTTT
15,-,-,TRBJ2-7,TRBV6-1,CASSAPSSRAYEQYF,TGTGCCAGCAGTGCCCCGAGTTCCAGGGCCTACGAGCAGTACTTC
16,-,TRBD2,TRBJ2-4,TRBV27,CASSLSAGGAKNIQYF,TGTGCCAGCAGTTTATCGGCGGGAGGGGCCAAAAACATTCAGTACTTC
18,-,TRBD2,TRBJ2-2,TRBV9,CASSSGLAGDPYTGELFF,TGTGCCAGCAGCTCGGGGCTAGCGGGAGACCCTTACACCGGGGAGCTGTTTTTT
15,-,TRBD2,TRBJ2-1,TRBV19,CASSPTSGRWDEQFF,TGTGCCAGTAGTCCTACTAGCGGGCGCTGGGATGAGCAGTTCTTC
13,few,-,TRBJ1-1,TRBV13,CASRLQSRSEAFF,TGTGCCAGCAGGTTACAGTCCCGTTCCGAAGCTTTCTTT
17,-,TRBD2,TRBJ2-7,TRBV5-1,CASSLQVLAQGINEQYF,TGCGCCAGCAGCTTGCAGGTACTAGCGCAGGGAATAAACGAGCAGTACTTC
16,-,-,TRBJ2-3,TRBV2,CASRTARGGWGDTQYF,TGTGCCAGCAGAACAGCAAGAGGGGGGTGGGGAGATACGCAGTATTTT
14,-,TRBD1,TRBJ2-1,TRBV2,CASSGQGSYNEQFF,TGTGCCAGCAGTGGACAGGGCTCCTACAATGAGCAGTTCTTC
13,-,-,TRBJ2-5,TRBV6-1,CASTEWGPETQYF,TGTGCCAGCACGGAGTGGGGGCCTGAGACCCAGTACTTC
15,-,-,TRBJ2-7,TRBV15,CATSIGLGNFYEQYF,TGTGCCACCAGCATCGGACTTGGGAACTTCTACGAGCAGTACTTC
14,-,-,TRBJ2-2,TRBV5-1,CASSLGRGSGELFF,TGCGCCAGCAGCTTGGGTCGGGGGAGCGGGGAGCTGTTTTTT
16,-,TRBD2,TRBJ2-1,TRBV4-1,CASSQVLAGMNNEQFF,TGCGCCAGCAGCCAAGTTCTAGCGGGAATGAACAATGAGCAGTTCTTC
17,-,TRBD1,TRBJ2-3,TRBV28,CASSPRDRPSGGDTQYF,TGTGCCAGCAGTCCCCGGGACAGGCCGAGCGGTGGTGATACGCAGTATTTT
17,-,TRBD2,TRBJ2-5,TRBV7-3,CASSPGTSGRLGETQYF,TGTGCCAGCAGCCCAGGGACTAGCGGGAGGTTGGGAGAGACCCAGTACTTC
15,-,-,TRBJ2-1,TRBV7-9,CASSFSGDVYNEQFF,TGTGCCAGCAGCTTTAGCGGAGACGTGTACAATGAGCAGTTCTTC
17,-,TRBD1,TRBJ2-1,TRBV9,CASSVSPTGGFYNEQFF,TGTGCCAGCAGCGTAAGTCCGACAGGGGGCTTCTACAATGAGCAGTTCTTC
14,-,-,TRBJ1-1,TRBV5-6,CASSLSTGNTEAFF,TGTGCCAGCAGCCTTTCGACGGGGAACACTGAAGCTTTCTTT
15,-,-,TRBJ1-5,TRBV5-5,CASSLAGNSNQPQHF,TGTGCCAGCAGCTTGGCCGGCAATAGCAATCAGCCCCAGCATTTT
16,-,TRBD1,TRBJ2-7,TRBV9,CASSVDGQGKSYEQYF,TGTGCCAGCAGCGTAGACGGACAGGGGAAGTCCTACGAGCAGTACTTC
12,-,TRBD1,TRBJ2-7,TRBV29-1,CSGGQGLYEQYF,TGCAGCGGGGGACAGGGGCTCTACGAGCAGTACTTC
17,-,-,TRBJ2-3,TRBV7-9,CASSLIRPGLITDTQYF,TGTGCCAGCAGCTTAATTAGGCCGGGACTGATCACAGATACGCAGTATTTT
15,-,-,TRBJ1-1,TRBV5-4,CASSLHRALNTEAFF,TGTGCCAGCAGCTTGCACAGGGCCCTGAACACTGAAGCTTTCTTT